The clone carrying this T cell receptor beta chain was seen only once. The data derive from a study of shared T cell receptors in the human thymus. Profiled with immunoSEQ multiplex PCR; TCRdb holds only in-frame clones, not every one. The profile shows hundreds of thousands of clones, about 87% of them singletons. The CDR3 loop spans 13 amino acids. The V gene's germline CDR1 is WNHNN and CDR2 SYGVQD (reference sequence). V dropped 7 bases and J dropped 4 bases, with 10 bases sitting between them. The same specimen was also included in a second study, on human thymus T cells. That work adds: The thymus was resected at corrective cardiac surgery. Thymic and blood repertoires appeared to carry a bias in their V and J gene usage.

This receptor was obtained from a boy under two years old with a congenital heart defect. The sequenced material came from thymocytes. The chain recombines TRBV10-1 with TRBJ2-2; the D gene is possibly TRBD1 (6 bases). CDR3 protein: CASTPDSTGELFF. The CDR3, as DNA: TGCGCCAGCACTCCGGACAGCACCGGGGAGCTGTTTTTT.